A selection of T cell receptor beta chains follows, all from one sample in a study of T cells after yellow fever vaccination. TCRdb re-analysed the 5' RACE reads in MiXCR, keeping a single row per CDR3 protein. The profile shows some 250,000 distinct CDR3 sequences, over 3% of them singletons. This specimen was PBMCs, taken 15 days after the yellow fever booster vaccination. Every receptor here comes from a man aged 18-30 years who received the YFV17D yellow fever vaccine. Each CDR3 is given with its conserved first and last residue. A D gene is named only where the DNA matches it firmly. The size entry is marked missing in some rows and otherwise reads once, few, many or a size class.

CDR3nt: TGTGCCAGCAGCTTAGTAGGAGAGGGCAATCAGCCCCAGCATTTT
CDR3aa: CASSLVGEGNQPQHF
abundance: few
j_gene: TRBJ1-5
v_gene: TRBV7-2
d_gene: -

CDR3nt: TGTGCCAGCAGCTTCCTAGCGGGGGGGTCAGATACGCAGTATTTT
CDR3aa: CASSFLAGGSDTQYF
abundance: -
j_gene: TRBJ2-3
v_gene: TRBV5-4
d_gene: TRBD2

CDR3nt: TGTGCCACCAGCAGAGATAAAGGGACAGGGTTTTTTTCCCAGTACTTC
CDR3aa: CATSRDKGTGFFSQYF
abundance: many
j_gene: TRBJ2-5
v_gene: TRBV15
d_gene: TRBD1

CDR3nt: TGTGCCAGCAGTTTATACAGGGGCACAGATACGCAGTATTTT
CDR3aa: CASSLYRGTDTQYF
abundance: many
j_gene: TRBJ2-3
v_gene: TRBV12-3/TRBV12-4
d_gene: -

CDR3nt: TGTGCCAGCAGCGTAGACCCCGACAGCCAAGAGACCCAGTACTTC
CDR3aa: CASSVDPDSQETQYF
abundance: many
j_gene: TRBJ2-5
v_gene: TRBV9
d_gene: -

CDR3nt: TGCAGCGTTGAAGGGCGGATAGGGGTTACCTACAATGAGCAGTTCTTC
CDR3aa: CSVEGRIGVTYNEQFF
abundance: many
j_gene: TRBJ2-1
v_gene: TRBV29-1
d_gene: -

CDR3nt: TGTGCCAGCAGCGCCGGGACAGGGCAATACAATGAGCAGTTCTTC
CDR3aa: CASSAGTGQYNEQFF
abundance: many
j_gene: TRBJ2-1
v_gene: TRBV11-2
d_gene: TRBD1

CDR3nt: TGTGCCAGCAGCTCGCCGGGACGGGGGGTGGCTGAAGCTTTCTTT
CDR3aa: CASSSPGRGVAEAFF
abundance: many
j_gene: TRBJ1-1
v_gene: TRBV5-6
d_gene: -

CDR3nt: TGTGCCAGCAGTCGTTGGGGGGTAGCTTTCTTT
CDR3aa: CASSRWGVAFF
abundance: few
j_gene: TRBJ1-1
v_gene: TRBV2
d_gene: -

CDR3nt: TGTGCCAGCAGCTTAGGAAGACTAGCGGGGGAGGCCCAGTACTTC
CDR3aa: CASSLGRLAGEAQYF
abundance: many
j_gene: TRBJ2-5
v_gene: TRBV7-8
d_gene: TRBD2

CDR3nt: TGTGCCAGCAGCCTCGTTATCGGCCTAGCCAAAAACATTCAGTACTTC
CDR3aa: CASSLVIGLAKNIQYF
abundance: many
j_gene: TRBJ2-4
v_gene: TRBV7-3
d_gene: -

CDR3nt: TGTGCCAGCTCACCAGGGCAGGCAACCTATGGCTACACCTTC
CDR3aa: CASSPGQATYGYTF
abundance: many
j_gene: TRBJ1-2
v_gene: TRBV18
d_gene: -

CDR3nt: TGCAGTGCCCCCCCAGGGCTACAGTACCAAGAGACCCAGTACTTC
CDR3aa: CSAPPGLQYQETQYF
abundance: many
j_gene: TRBJ2-5
v_gene: TRBV20-1
d_gene: -

CDR3nt: TGTGCCAGCAGCCCCGCAGGACTAGCGGGGGGGCACACCGGGGAGCTGTTTTTT
CDR3aa: CASSPAGLAGGHTGELFF
abundance: many
j_gene: TRBJ2-2
v_gene: TRBV12-3/TRBV12-4
d_gene: TRBD2

CDR3nt: TGCAGTGCTAGACATACTAGCGGGGGGAGTGAGCAGTTCTTC
CDR3aa: CSARHTSGGSEQFF
abundance: many
j_gene: TRBJ2-1
v_gene: TRBV20-1
d_gene: TRBD2

CDR3nt: TGCGCCAGCAGCCAAGATCCAGGGACGGAGACCCAGTACTTC
CDR3aa: CASSQDPGTETQYF
abundance: many
j_gene: TRBJ2-5
v_gene: TRBV4-1
d_gene: -

CDR3nt: TGTGCCAGCAGTTACTCGGAGGCGCGTGAGCAGTTCTTC
CDR3aa: CASSYSEAREQFF
abundance: -
j_gene: TRBJ2-1
v_gene: TRBV6-5
d_gene: -

CDR3nt: TGTGCCAGCAGCTTGCCTGGGACGTTGAATTCACCCCTCCACTTT
CDR3aa: CASSLPGTLNSPLHF
abundance: many
j_gene: TRBJ1-6
v_gene: TRBV5-4
d_gene: -

CDR3nt: TGTGCCAGCAGCTCCGGGGACAACACCGGGGAGCTGTTTTTT
CDR3aa: CASSSGDNTGELFF
abundance: many
j_gene: TRBJ2-2
v_gene: TRBV7-6
d_gene: -

CDR3nt: TGTGCCAGCAGCTTAGTTTTTGTACAGGACAGGGTCGATTCACCCCTCCACTTT
CDR3aa: CASSLVFVQDRVDSPLHF
abundance: many
j_gene: TRBJ1-6
v_gene: TRBV7-2
d_gene: TRBD1

CDR3nt: TGCAGTGCTAGATCGGGGGGGGCAAATAATGAAAAACTGTTTTTT
CDR3aa: CSARSGGANNEKLFF
abundance: few
j_gene: TRBJ1-4
v_gene: TRBV20-1
d_gene: -

CDR3nt: TGCGCCAGCAGGTTTAGCGGGGGGGCCTGGAATGAGCAGTTCTTC
CDR3aa: CASRFSGGAWNEQFF
abundance: few
j_gene: TRBJ2-1
v_gene: TRBV5-1
d_gene: TRBD2

CDR3nt: TGCAGCGTTTCAAGCCGGCGGGGAGAATCAGCGGGAGGCTACACCTTC
CDR3aa: CSVSSRRGESAGGYTF
abundance: many
j_gene: TRBJ1-2
v_gene: TRBV29-1
d_gene: -

CDR3nt: TGTGCCAGCAGCCTATTGGGGATTGGTGGACCCTTGGAAAAACTGTTTTTT
CDR3aa: CASSLLGIGGPLEKLFF
abundance: many
j_gene: TRBJ1-4
v_gene: TRBV6-2/TRBV6-3
d_gene: -

CDR3nt: TGCGCCAGCAGCCCGCGGGGTGAGACCCAGTACTTC
CDR3aa: CASSPRGETQYF
abundance: many
j_gene: TRBJ2-5
v_gene: TRBV5-1
d_gene: -

CDR3nt: TGCGCCAGCAGCCATCCGACAGGGGGCATACCCAATGAGCAGTTCTTC
CDR3aa: CASSHPTGGIPNEQFF
abundance: many
j_gene: TRBJ2-1
v_gene: TRBV5-1
d_gene: TRBD1

CDR3nt: TGTGCCAGCAGCTCCAGACAGGCAAGTCTAGCGGGTTCACGGGCCTCCTACAATGAGCAGTTCTTC
CDR3aa: CASSSRQASLAGSRASYNEQFF
abundance: many
j_gene: TRBJ2-1
v_gene: TRBV7-2
d_gene: TRBD2

CDR3nt: TGTGCCAGCAGTTTCATGCGAGAGACCCAGTACTTC
CDR3aa: CASSFMRETQYF
abundance: many
j_gene: TRBJ2-5
v_gene: TRBV12-3/TRBV12-4
d_gene: -

CDR3nt: TGTGCCAGCCGATTTCAGGGACGCAATCAGCCCCAGCATTTT
CDR3aa: CASRFQGRNQPQHF
abundance: many
j_gene: TRBJ1-5
v_gene: TRBV12-3/TRBV12-4
d_gene: -

CDR3nt: TGTGCCAGCAACCAACAGGGCATGAGTGGCTACACCTTC
CDR3aa: CASNQQGMSGYTF
abundance: many
j_gene: TRBJ1-2
v_gene: TRBV7-9
d_gene: -

CDR3nt: TGTGCCAGCTTCAGCGGGGGGAAAGAGACCCAGTACTTC
CDR3aa: CASFSGGKETQYF
abundance: many
j_gene: TRBJ2-5
v_gene: TRBV28
d_gene: TRBD2

CDR3nt: TGTGCCAGCAGCTTATCCCTGACAGGATACGAGCAGTACTTC
CDR3aa: CASSLSLTGYEQYF
abundance: many
j_gene: TRBJ2-7
v_gene: TRBV7-9
d_gene: -